The rows below give T cell receptor beta chains drawn from one sample of a study of cytomegalovirus exposure and HLA in healthy donors. Using immunoSEQ multiplex PCR, the repertoire was profiled, and TCRdb retains in-frame clones only, with some absent. The data show 180,000 or so clones, with approximately 77% seen just once and about 1.5% held by the top ten. Sequenced material: PBMCs. The receptors here all came from a male donor in good health and CMV-seronegative. Both conserved end residues are part of each CDR3. Each record gives: D gene, V gene, J gene, clone size, CDR3 DNA, CDR3 protein. A D gene is named only where the DNA matches it firmly. A clone size is listed for some rows: how often the clone was seen (once, few, many), or a class if it is expanded.

d_call: TRBD2; v_call: TRBV12-5; j_call: TRBJ2-5; clone_size: once; cdr3_nt: TGTGCTAGTGGTTTAACCCTAGCGGGGTTCCAAGAGACCCAGTACTTC; cdr3_aa: CASGLTLAGFQETQYF
d_call: TRBD1; v_call: TRBV18; j_call: TRBJ2-1; clone_size: once; cdr3_nt: TGTGCCAGCTCACCGCCGGGACAGGGGTTCTATGAGCAGTTCTTC; cdr3_aa: CASSPPGQGFYEQFF
d_call: TRBD2; v_call: TRBV5-1; j_call: TRBJ2-2; clone_size: -; cdr3_nt: TGCGCCAGCGCCGCGCGCAGCGGGGGCACCGGGGAGCTGTTTTTT; cdr3_aa: CASAARSGGTGELFF
d_call: -; v_call: TRBV27; j_call: TRBJ2-2; clone_size: -; cdr3_nt: TGTGCCAGCAGTCCCAAGGGGGGGCAGAGGAACACCGGGGAGCTGTTTTTT; cdr3_aa: CASSPKGGQRNTGELFF
d_call: TRBD1; v_call: TRBV6-1; j_call: TRBJ1-6; clone_size: -; cdr3_nt: TGTGCCAGCCTCAGACAGGGAGGTTCACCCCTCCACTTT; cdr3_aa: CASLRQGGSPLHF
d_call: TRBD2; v_call: TRBV19; j_call: TRBJ2-7; clone_size: -; cdr3_nt: TGTGCCAGTAGTTTCCTAGCGGGGGTTCACGAGCAGTACTTC; cdr3_aa: CASSFLAGVHEQYF
d_call: -; v_call: TRBV5-1; j_call: TRBJ2-2; clone_size: -; cdr3_nt: TGCGCCAGCAGCTTGGGGGCCGCGAACACCGGGGAGCTGTTTTTT; cdr3_aa: CASSLGAANTGELFF
d_call: -; v_call: TRBV6-6; j_call: TRBJ2-3; clone_size: -; cdr3_nt: TGTGCCAGCACCAGGGGGGCTGGCACAGATACGCAGTATTTT; cdr3_aa: CASTRGAGTDTQYF
d_call: -; v_call: TRBV5-4; j_call: TRBJ1-2; clone_size: -; cdr3_nt: TGTGCCAGCAGAACAGGGATGCATGGCTACACCTTC; cdr3_aa: CASRTGMHGYTF
d_call: -; v_call: TRBV11-2; j_call: TRBJ2-5; clone_size: once; cdr3_nt: TGTGCCAGCAGCTTTCAGGACAGCTTTCGGGCCCAGTACTTC; cdr3_aa: CASSFQDSFRAQYF
d_call: -; v_call: TRBV12-2; j_call: TRBJ2-1; clone_size: -; cdr3_nt: TGTGCAAGTCGCTTAGCGCACCTCCGACGGACAGAGGATGAGCAGTTCTTC; cdr3_aa: CASRLAHLRRTEDEQFF
d_call: -; v_call: TRBV4-1; j_call: TRBJ1-1; clone_size: -; cdr3_nt: TGCGCCAGCAGCCAAGTAAACAGGGACGCCGTGCACGCTTTCTTT; cdr3_aa: CASSQVNRDAVHAFF
d_call: -; v_call: TRBV7-8; j_call: TRBJ2-2; clone_size: once; cdr3_nt: TGTGCCAGCAGCCAAGCTGGGGGGGCCACCGGGGAGCTGTTTTTT; cdr3_aa: CASSQAGGATGELFF
d_call: TRBD1; v_call: TRBV19; j_call: TRBJ1-5; clone_size: -; cdr3_nt: TGTGCCACCTCACCCCCGGACAGGGCGGGTAGCAATCAGCCCCAGCATTTT; cdr3_aa: CATSPPDRAGSNQPQHF
d_call: -; v_call: TRBV27; j_call: TRBJ1-2; clone_size: -; cdr3_nt: TGTGCCAGCAGTTTTATGGCAGGTACCTATGGCTACACCTTC; cdr3_aa: CASSFMAGTYGYTF
d_call: TRBD2; v_call: TRBV11-2; j_call: TRBJ2-1; clone_size: -; cdr3_nt: TGTGCCAGCAGCTTAATACGGACTAGCGTTGATGAGCAGTTCTTC; cdr3_aa: CASSLIRTSVDEQFF
d_call: TRBD1; v_call: TRBV6-5; j_call: TRBJ2-3; clone_size: -; cdr3_nt: TGTGCCAGCAGCCCACTCGACAGGGGAGGTACGCAGTATTTT; cdr3_aa: CASSPLDRGGTQYF
d_call: TRBD2; v_call: TRBV27; j_call: TRBJ2-7; clone_size: -; cdr3_nt: TGTGCCAGCAGACTAGCGGGAGCCTACGAGCAGTACTTC; cdr3_aa: CASRLAGAYEQYF
d_call: -; v_call: TRBV7-9; j_call: TRBJ1-4; clone_size: -; cdr3_nt: TGTGCCAGCAGCCCGTTTGATGAAAAACTGTTTTTT; cdr3_aa: CASSPFDEKLFF
d_call: TRBD1; v_call: TRBV5-4; j_call: TRBJ1-2; clone_size: -; cdr3_nt: TGTGCCAGCAGCTTGACGCAGGGGGCTTCTGGCTACACCTTC; cdr3_aa: CASSLTQGASGYTF
d_call: TRBD2; v_call: TRBV18; j_call: TRBJ2-7; clone_size: -; cdr3_nt: TGTGCCAGCTCACCACCGGGACTAGCGGCCTACGAGCAGTACTTC; cdr3_aa: CASSPPGLAAYEQYF
d_call: -; v_call: TRBV19; j_call: TRBJ2-5; clone_size: -; cdr3_nt: TGTGCCAAAAAGAGAGCGCGGGCACAAGAGACCCAGTACTTC; cdr3_aa: CAKKRARAQETQYF
d_call: -; v_call: TRBV18; j_call: TRBJ1-2; clone_size: -; cdr3_nt: TGTGCCAGCTCACCACCGTCGGTGGGGACAAGAGGCTACACCTTC; cdr3_aa: CASSPPSVGTRGYTF
d_call: TRBD2; v_call: TRBV19; j_call: TRBJ2-4; clone_size: -; cdr3_nt: TGTGCCAGTAGTCATTTAGCGGGAGAGAACATTCAGTACTTC; cdr3_aa: CASSHLAGENIQYF
d_call: TRBD1; v_call: TRBV28; j_call: TRBJ2-2; clone_size: -; cdr3_nt: TGTGCCAGCAGTCGACCGGGACAGGTAGCGTTCGGGGAGCTGTTTTTT; cdr3_aa: CASSRPGQVAFGELFF
d_call: -; v_call: TRBV2; j_call: TRBJ2-5; clone_size: -; cdr3_nt: TGTGCCAGCTCGCCGGGGGAGACCCAGTACTTC; cdr3_aa: CASSPGETQYF
d_call: -; v_call: TRBV7-9; j_call: TRBJ2-3; clone_size: -; cdr3_nt: TGTGCCAGCAGCTGGCGGGACTTCCGCACAGATACGCAGTATTTT; cdr3_aa: CASSWRDFRTDTQYF
d_call: TRBD1; v_call: TRBV29-1; j_call: TRBJ2-1; clone_size: few; cdr3_nt: TGCAGCGTCGCCGGGACAGGGGGCTGGGAGCAGTTCTTC; cdr3_aa: CSVAGTGGWEQFF
d_call: TRBD1; v_call: TRBV9; j_call: TRBJ2-4; clone_size: -; cdr3_nt: TGTGCCAGCAGCGTCGGAGTAGACAGGGGAAGCAACATTCAGTACTTC; cdr3_aa: CASSVGVDRGSNIQYF
d_call: TRBD1; v_call: TRBV9; j_call: TRBJ2-1; clone_size: -; cdr3_nt: TGTGCCAGCAGCCCTCCAGGGGGGACAGGGACGGACAATGAGCAGTTCTTC; cdr3_aa: CASSPPGGTGTDNEQFF
d_call: -; v_call: TRBV15; j_call: TRBJ2-7; clone_size: -; cdr3_nt: TGTGCCACCAGCAGAGCGTCACAGTACTACGAGCAGTACTTC; cdr3_aa: CATSRASQYYEQYF
d_call: TRBD1; v_call: TRBV10-3; j_call: TRBJ1-1; clone_size: few; cdr3_nt: TGTGCCATCAGCTGGGACAGGGGGAACACTGAAGCTTTCTTT; cdr3_aa: CAISWDRGNTEAFF
d_call: TRBD1; v_call: TRBV18; j_call: TRBJ1-3; clone_size: once; cdr3_nt: TGTGCCAGCTCACCGGCACAGGGGGCTCTGGGAAACACCATATATTTT; cdr3_aa: CASSPAQGALGNTIYF
d_call: TRBD1; v_call: TRBV7-9; j_call: TRBJ1-2; clone_size: few; cdr3_nt: TGTGCCAGCAGCTCGACAGGGGAGAGGGATGGCTACACCTTC; cdr3_aa: CASSSTGERDGYTF
d_call: TRBD1; v_call: TRBV7-7; j_call: TRBJ2-2; clone_size: -; cdr3_nt: TGTGCCAGCAGCTTAGGGACAGGGGCTGTCACCGGGGAGCTGTTTTTT; cdr3_aa: CASSLGTGAVTGELFF
d_call: -; v_call: TRBV15; j_call: TRBJ2-1; clone_size: -; cdr3_nt: TGTGCCACCAGCCCTCCAGGACAGTACAATGAGCAGTTCTTC; cdr3_aa: CATSPPGQYNEQFF
d_call: -; v_call: TRBV6-5; j_call: TRBJ2-7; clone_size: few; cdr3_nt: TGTGCCAGCAGTCAAAGGCCCCCGGGGGAGCAGTACTTC; cdr3_aa: CASSQRPPGEQYF
d_call: TRBD1; v_call: TRBV7-2; j_call: TRBJ2-3; clone_size: -; cdr3_nt: TGTGCCAGCCAGGGGGACAGTCTCACAGATACGCAGTATTTT; cdr3_aa: CASQGDSLTDTQYF
d_call: -; v_call: TRBV7-9; j_call: TRBJ2-7; clone_size: -; cdr3_nt: TGTTCCAGCAGCACGGGATCCTACGAGCAGTACTTC; cdr3_aa: CSSSTGSYEQYF
d_call: -; v_call: TRBV25-1; j_call: TRBJ1-2; clone_size: -; cdr3_nt: TGTGCCAGCAAAGGGGAGGGGGACTATGGCTACACCTTC; cdr3_aa: CASKGEGDYGYTF
d_call: -; v_call: TRBV5-1; j_call: TRBJ1-3; clone_size: -; cdr3_nt: TGCGCCAGCAGCTTGGGACCAGGGTCCAGCTCTGGAAACACCATATATTTT; cdr3_aa: CASSLGPGSSSGNTIYF
d_call: TRBD1; v_call: TRBV6-6; j_call: TRBJ1-4; clone_size: -; cdr3_nt: TGTGCCAGCAGTCGACAGGGGACGGGTGAAAAACTGTTTTTT; cdr3_aa: CASSRQGTGEKLFF
d_call: -; v_call: TRBV4-1; j_call: TRBJ1-5; clone_size: -; cdr3_nt: TGCGCCAGCAGCCAAGGCTTACAGGACCGTCAGCCCCAGCATTTT; cdr3_aa: CASSQGLQDRQPQHF
d_call: -; v_call: TRBV5-4; j_call: TRBJ1-1; clone_size: -; cdr3_nt: TGTGCCAGCAGCCGGGTGATGAAGACTCGTACGAACACTGAAGCTTTCTTT; cdr3_aa: CASSRVMKTRTNTEAFF
d_call: -; v_call: TRBV9; j_call: TRBJ2-1; clone_size: -; cdr3_nt: TGTGCCAGCAGCCTAGACAACCTTAATGAGCAGTTCTTC; cdr3_aa: CASSLDNLNEQFF
d_call: -; v_call: TRBV30; j_call: TRBJ1-3; clone_size: -; cdr3_nt: TGTGCCTGGCGGGGGGACCGGGGAAACACCATATATTTT; cdr3_aa: CAWRGDRGNTIYF
d_call: -; v_call: TRBV15; j_call: TRBJ2-5; clone_size: -; cdr3_nt: TGTGCCACCAGCAGAGCGGTTCCGGAGACCCAGTACTTC; cdr3_aa: CATSRAVPETQYF